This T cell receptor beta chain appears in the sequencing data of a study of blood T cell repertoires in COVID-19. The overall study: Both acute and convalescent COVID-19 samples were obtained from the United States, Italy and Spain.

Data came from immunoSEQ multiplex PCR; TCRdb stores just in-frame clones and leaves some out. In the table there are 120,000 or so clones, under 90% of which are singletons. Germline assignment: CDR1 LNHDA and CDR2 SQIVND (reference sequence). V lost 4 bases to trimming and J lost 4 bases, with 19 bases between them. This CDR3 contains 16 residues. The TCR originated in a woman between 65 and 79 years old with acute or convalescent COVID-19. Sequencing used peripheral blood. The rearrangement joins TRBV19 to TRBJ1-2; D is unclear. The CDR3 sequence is CASSTRLPDLSYGYTF. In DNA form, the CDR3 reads TGTGCCAGTAGTACGCGACTCCCTGATCTTAGCTATGGCTACACCTTC.